These T cell receptor beta chains were read from a single sample in a study of human T cells and chemical hapten exposure. TCRdb used MiXCR to reprocess the RACE reads, holding one entry per CDR3 protein. The sample includes around 260,000 distinct CDR3 sequences, about 9% of them seen just once. Sequencing was performed on whole blood, taken in connection with sensitization to the hapten diphenylcyclopropenone (DPC). These receptors came from a woman aged 40 to 50 with alopecia areata. Some clones in this sample may be carry-over from other donors' samples. Each CDR3 is given with its conserved first and last residue. Each record gives: D gene, CDR3 length, J gene, clone size, V gene, CDR3 DNA, CDR3 protein. D genes are given only for firm matches. Rows may omit the clone size; those that give it use once, few, many or a size class.

TRBD2 | 15 | TRBJ2-1 | many | TRBV18 | TGTGCCAGCTCGCGGACTAGCGGGAGAATCAATGAGCAGTTCTTC | CASSRTSGRINEQFF
NA | 14 | TRBJ1-1 | NA | TRBV7-2 | TGTGCCAGCAGCCCTTATCTGGCAGCAACTGAAGCTTTCTTT | CASSPYLAATEAFF
TRBD1 | 14 | TRBJ2-1 | NA | TRBV28 | TGTGCCAGCAGTACCGGGACAGCGCGCAATGAGCAGTTCTTC | CASSTGTARNEQFF
NA | 15 | TRBJ1-5 | NA | TRBV20-1 | TGCAGTGCTAGGTCATCATCCCTGGGCAATCAGCCCCAGCATTTT | CSARSSSLGNQPQHF
TRBD2 | 18 | TRBJ2-7 | few | TRBV5-1 | TGCGCCAGCAGCGCCGGGACTAGCGGGATGAGGTACGGGTACGAGCAGTACTTC | CASSAGTSGMRYGYEQYF
NA | 12 | TRBJ1-1 | NA | TRBV20-1 | TGCAGTGCTAGACAGGGCGCAGCTGAAGCTTTCTTT | CSARQGAAEAFF
NA | 16 | TRBJ1-5 | many | TRBV5-5 | TGTGCCAGCAGCTTGCTCGGGGGCGTAGGCAATCAGCCCCAGCATTTT | CASSLLGGVGNQPQHF
TRBD1 | 16 | TRBJ1-4 | many | TRBV29-1 | TGCAGCGCAGAATGGCAGGGGGGGGCAACTAATGAAAAACTGTTTTTT | CSAEWQGGATNEKLFF
TRBD1 | 14 | TRBJ2-5 | few | TRBV6-6 | TGTGCCAGCAATCTACAGGGGTCCCAAGAGACCCAGTACTTC | CASNLQGSQETQYF
NA | 14 | TRBJ1-1 | NA | TRBV12-3/TRBV12-4 | TGTGCCAGCAGATCCCGGGACTTCTACACTGAAGCTTTCTTT | CASRSRDFYTEAFF
NA | 16 | TRBJ1-3 | NA | TRBV28 | TGTGCCAGCAGTCCCAATCGGGGGGCGAAAGGAAACACCATATATTTT | CASSPNRGAKGNTIYF
TRBD1 | 18 | TRBJ1-5 | few | TRBV4-1 | TGCGCCAGCAGCCCGGGACAGGCCTTGAGACATAGCAATCAGCCCCAGCATTTT | CASSPGQALRHSNQPQHF
TRBD2 | 15 | TRBJ2-1 | few | TRBV18 | TGTGCCAGCTCACCCATCGGACTAGTGGGCAATGAGCAGTTCTTC | CASSPIGLVGNEQFF
NA | 13 | TRBJ1-5 | many | TRBV11-2 | TGTGCCAGCAGCCCGAACCTGGGACAGCCCCAGCATTTT | CASSPNLGQPQHF
NA | 14 | TRBJ2-1 | NA | TRBV2 | TGTGCCAGCAGTGAGAGAAGTGGCTACAATGAGCAGTTCTTC | CASSERSGYNEQFF
NA | 14 | TRBJ2-7 | few | TRBV20-1 | TGCAGTGCTAGATCCCCCAGCGCGGTTCACGAGCAGTACTTC | CSARSPSAVHEQYF
NA | 15 | TRBJ2-4 | NA | TRBV28 | TGTGCCAGCAGTTTACAGGGGTCGTCCAAAAACATTCAGTACTTC | CASSLQGSSKNIQYF
NA | 14 | TRBJ1-5 | few | TRBV19 | TGTGCCAGTACCCCGGACAGCGGGGGTCAGCCCCAGCATTTT | CASTPDSGGQPQHF
NA | 15 | TRBJ2-7 | NA | TRBV20-1 | TGCAGTGCTAGAGGTTTTAGCGGAGCGCTTAACGAGCAGTACTTC | CSARGFSGALNEQYF
TRBD1 | 16 | TRBJ2-5 | many | TRBV27 | TGTGCCAGCAGTTCGCTACAGGGGGCAATACAAGAGACCCAGTACTTC | CASSSLQGAIQETQYF
NA | 13 | TRBJ2-7 | NA | TRBV6-5 | TGTGCCAGCAGACGGGCCGGGAACTACGAGCAGTACTTC | CASRRAGNYEQYF
NA | 14 | TRBJ2-7 | NA | TRBV12-3/TRBV12-4 | TGTGCCAGCAGTTTAGGGGCGACTGTAAACGAGCAGTACTTC | CASSLGATVNEQYF
TRBD2 | 13 | TRBJ2-3 | NA | TRBV24-1 | TGTGCCACCAGACTAGCGGGAGCAGATACGCAGTATTTT | CATRLAGADTQYF
NA | 13 | TRBJ1-2 | few | TRBV7-2 | TGTGCCAGCAGCTTAGAACGGTTAAATGGCTACACCTTC | CASSLERLNGYTF
TRBD1 | 15 | TRBJ1-5 | NA | TRBV28 | TGTGCCAGCAGTACCTCCGGGACAGGGAATCAGCCCCAGCATTTT | CASSTSGTGNQPQHF
TRBD2 | 14 | TRBJ2-1 | many | TRBV10-3 | TGTGCCATCAGGATGGGACTAGCAGTTGATGAGCAGTTCTTC | CAIRMGLAVDEQFF
TRBD2 | 16 | TRBJ2-3 | NA | TRBV5-1 | TGCGCCAGCAGCTTGGGAGCCGGGAGGGGCACAGATACGCAGTATTTT | CASSLGAGRGTDTQYF
TRBD1 | 13 | TRBJ2-7 | few | TRBV10-3 | TGTGCCGCCGGGACAGCCGGCTCCTACGAGCAGTACTTC | CAAGTAGSYEQYF
NA | 15 | TRBJ2-5 | NA | TRBV11-2 | TGTGCCAGCAGCACGCGGCCGCGCGGGGAGGAGACCCAGTACTTC | CASSTRPRGEETQYF
NA | 17 | TRBJ2-1 | few | TRBV6-2/TRBV6-3 | TGTGCCAGCAGTGCCAGCGGGAGCAGGGGGGGTTTAAGAGAGCAGTTCTTC | CASSASGSRGGLREQFF
NA | 14 | TRBJ1-5 | many | TRBV28 | TGTGCCAGCAGTCGCCCCGGGGCCAATCAGCCCCAGCATTTT | CASSRPGANQPQHF
NA | 14 | TRBJ1-6 | many | TRBV28 | TGTGCCAGCAGTTTAGAAACAGATAATTCACCCCTCCACTTT | CASSLETDNSPLHF
TRBD1 | 14 | TRBJ1-2 | few | TRBV5-1 | TGCGCCAGCAGATCCGACAGGGGCTTCTATGGCTACACCTTC | CASRSDRGFYGYTF
NA | 14 | TRBJ2-1 | many | TRBV4-1 | TGCGCCAGCAGCCGGGCAGCCGGGGACAATGAGCAGTTCTTC | CASSRAAGDNEQFF
NA | 15 | TRBJ1-5 | many | TRBV28 | TGTGCCAGCAGCGTGCGAGACCCTCAAAATCAGCCCCAGCATTTT | CASSVRDPQNQPQHF
TRBD1 | 15 | TRBJ1-1 | NA | TRBV9 | TGTGCCAGCAGCGTCGGAAGTACAGGGGTGATTTCGGTTTTCTTT | CASSVGSTGVISVFF
NA | 12 | TRBJ2-1 | few | TRBV6-2/TRBV6-3 | TGTGCCAGCAGCAAGGGGGTTAGGGAGCAGTTCTTC | CASSKGVREQFF
NA | 12 | TRBJ2-4 | NA | TRBV15 | TGTGCCACCAGCAGAGATCAAAACATTCAGTACTTC | CATSRDQNIQYF
NA | 11 | TRBJ1-1 | many | TRBV28 | TGTGCCAGCAGTACGGCAGCTTTAGCTTTCTTT | CASSTAALAFF
NA | 15 | TRBJ1-2 | few | TRBV4-2 | TGTGCCAGCAGCCAAGATAACCTTCTCAACTATGGCTACACCTTC | CASSQDNLLNYGYTF
NA | 13 | TRBJ2-1 | NA | TRBV6-2/TRBV6-3 | TGTGCCAGCAGTTACGGAGGGCTGGGTGAGCAGTTCTTC | CASSYGGLGEQFF